This T cell receptor beta chain stems from a study of tumor-infiltrating lymphocytes in oesophageal squamous cell carcinoma. Trimming cost V 7 bases and J 0 bases, with 10 bases left between them. The CDR3 has 13 residues. The germline gives CDR1 LNHDA, CDR2 SQIVND (reference sequence). This clonotype was counted between two and nine times. Each CDR3 protein is one row after TCRdb ran MiXCR on the PCR reads. This sample has around 14,000 distinct CDR3 sequences; about 56% occur once, and the top ten carry over 15%. The chain has TRBV19 and TRBJ2-7; D remains unclear. The clonotype was recovered from a male donor with esophageal squamous cell carcinoma. The sample was esophageal tumor tissue. The CDR3 DNA reads TGTGCCAGTATGAATCGGAACTCCTACGAGCAGTACTTC. This encodes CASMNRNSYEQYF.